This T cell receptor beta chain was identified during a study of T cells in Graves' hyperthyroidism and ophthalmopathy. Whole-study findings and limits: Separating ophthalmopathy from stable hyperthyroidism was achieved by a 13 V-J model. The model's output predicted ophthalmopathy at a median of roughly seven months prior to onset.

The CDR3 runs to 15 residues. The ends were cut back, 2 bases at V and 4 bases at J, with 12 bases in the middle. Looked up from germline, CDR1 is LNHDA and CDR2 is SQIVND (reference sequence). Note on this clonotype: The antigen is not known.

RNA transcripts served as the template for amplifying TCR beta CDR3 regions. First-round RT-PCR targeting the TCR CDR3 was performed with the HTBI primer set. Using its own MiXCR run on the multiplex PCR reads, TCRdb lists one record per CDR3 protein. The sample has hundreds of thousands of distinct CDR3 sequences, roughly 14% seen once. Ophthalmopathy patients had Clinical Activity Score at least 3, NOSPECS grade at least 4, duration under 3 months. Patients were excluded for uncontrolled infection, other autoimmune disease, pregnancy or lactation. Sequenced input: blood. This sequence was found in a young man with Graves' ophthalmopathy. V and J are TRBV19 and TRBJ2-1; tentatively, D is TRBD1 (6 bases). CDR3 loop: CASSINEGEYNEQFF. The DNA for the CDR3 is TGTGCCAGTAGTATAAATGAGGGGGAGTACAATGAGCAGTTCTTC.